This T cell receptor (beta chain) derives from a study of T cell responses to AZD1222 COVID-19 vaccine. Notes on the study in general: Donors skewed white British and female; clonal diversity was possibly underestimated. CD4 TCRs associated with vaccination spanned spike, dominating at 160-218 and 743-854. Two doses of AZD1222 preceded a rise in Spike-specific TCR breadth and depth.

The CDR3 spans 14 residues. This clone came up a few times. The antigen is not known. Using immunoSEQ multiplex PCR, the repertoire was profiled, and TCRdb retains in-frame clones only, with some absent. The data hold 150,000 to 200,000 clones, with about 91% observed a single time. The TCR originated in an adult in good health. Sequencing was performed on peripheral blood, taken on day 0 of AZD1222 vaccination. The gene calls are TRBV21-1 and TRBJ2-7; the D call TRBD1 from the table was never checked on the DNA. TRBV21-1 is an annotated pseudogene. CDR3 residues: CASSIRQPRDEQYF. CDR3 nucleotide sequence: TGTGCCAGCAGCATTAGACAGCCTCGGGACGAGCAGTACTTC.